A single sample is the source of the 12 T cell receptor beta chains below, sequenced in a study of blood T cell repertoires in COVID-19. The data were produced by immunoSEQ multiplex PCR, yet TCRdb's version contains in-frame clones alone and is incomplete. The sample lists some 75,000 clones, roughly 76% occurring once. Sequencing was carried out using peripheral blood. The receptors originated from a woman of 80 years or more with active or convalescent COVID-19.

The rearrangement uses TRBV7-9 and TRBJ1-1, with TRBD1 matching over 9 bases. CDR3 length: 15 residues. Germline-derived CDR1 and CDR2 are SEHNR and FQNEAQ (reference sequence). The trim removed 6 bases at V and 4 bases at J, leaving 9 bases unmatched. For the CDR3, the DNA is TGTGCCAGCAGTCCCCCACAGGGGGCGAGCACTGAAGCTTTCTTT. This codes for CASSPPQGASTEAFF.

This clone turned up a few times. This sequence joins TRBV4-3 and TRBJ1-5, with TRBD1 matching over 9 bases. V trimming: 4 bases; J trimming: 0 bases; junction bases outside the gene matches: 1. This CDR3 comprises 15 residues. Germline V gene data show CDR1 as LGHNA and CDR2 as YSLEER. The CDR3 DNA sequence: TGCGCCAGCAGCCGGGACAGGGATAGCAATCAGCCCCAGCATTTT. Translating it yields CASSRDRDSNQPQHF.

V usage is TRBV7-8 and J usage is TRBJ1-4, with 9 bases matching TRBD1. CDR3 length equals 16 residues. Germline V gene lookup returns CDR1 SGHVS and CDR2 FQNEAQ. The V gene end was trimmed by 0 bases and the J gene end by 7 bases; junction bases not matched to a gene: 6. The CDR3: CASSLAQTGGSEKLFF. CDR3 bases: TGTGCCAGCAGCTTAGCTCAGACAGGGGGTAGTGAAAAACTGTTTTTT.

V gene TRBV2 combines with J gene TRBJ1-5; D is perhaps TRBD1 (5 bases). The CDR3 is 15 residues long. Germline V lookup: CDR1 SNHLY, CDR2 FYNNEI. V was trimmed by 4 bases and J by 0 bases, leaving 10 bases between them. CDR3: CASSVQGLSNQPQHF. In DNA form, the CDR3 reads TGTGCCAGCAGTGTTCAGGGCCTTAGCAATCAGCCCCAGCATTTT. Combining the CDR3 with reference TRBV2 and TRBJ1-5 gives the whole variable domain EPEVTQTPSHQVTQMGQEVILRCVPISNHLYFYWYRQILGQKVEFLVSFYNNEISEKSEIFDDQFSVERPDGSNFTLKIRSTKLEDSAMYFCASSVQGLSNQPQHFGDGTRLSIL.

Many counts were recorded for this clone. This chain uses TRBV9 with TRBJ1-2, with 12 bases aligning to TRBD1. Germline V gene data show CDR1 as SGDLS and CDR2 as YYNGEE. V shed 2 bases and J 6 bases; nucleotides not matched to a gene: 5. CDR3 size: 15 residues. The CDR3 loop reads CASSVGQGAYDGYTF. The CDR3 coding sequence is TGTGCCAGCAGCGTGGGACAGGGGGCGTACGATGGCTACACCTTC.

The chain uses TRBV9 and TRBJ2-3; D possibly corresponds to TRBD1 (6 bases). Germline V lookup: CDR1 SGDLS, CDR2 YYNGEE. The CDR3 runs to 15 residues. Trimming took off 4 bases at V and 2 bases at J, with 14 bases between the two ends. The CDR3 sequence is CASSTRQAITDTQYF. The CDR3, as DNA: TGTGCCAGCAGCACCCGACAGGCAATCACAGATACGCAGTATTTT. The full variable domain, in which reference TRBV9 and TRBJ2-3 provide the parts outside the CDR3, is DSGVTQTPKHLITATGQRVTLRCSPRSGDLSVYWYQQSLDQGLQFLIQYYNGEERAKGNILERFSAQQFPDLHSELNLSSLELGDSALYFCASSTRQAITDTQYFGPGTRLTVL.

The gene calls are TRBV6-2 or TRBV6-3 and TRBJ1-2; D not resolved. V was cut by 2 bases and J by 8 bases, with 12 bases left in between. The CDR3 has 13 amino acids. Germline V lookup: CDR1 MNHEY, CDR2 SVGEGT. The CDR3 bases are TGTGCCAGCAGTTACAAGCAGGTTTCAGGCTACACCTTC. It codes for CASSYKQVSGYTF.

This chain links TRBV27 with TRBJ1-1; 9 bases map to TRBD1. Germline V lookup: CDR1 MNHEY, CDR2 SMNVEV (reference sequence). The CDR3 extends over 15 amino acids. The junction had 7 bases not matched to a gene; V was cut back by 5 bases and J by 3 bases. Written as DNA, the CDR3 is TGTGCCAGCAGTCCGGGACAGGGTAGGGACACTGAAGCTTTCTTT. It encodes CASSPGQGRDTEAFF.

The chain has TRBV11-2 and TRBJ2-5; no definite D call. The CDR3 is 11 amino acids. Deletions cut 5 bases from V and 3 bases from J, with 4 bases between. Per germline, CDR1 SGHAT and CDR2 FQNNGV. The CDR3, as DNA: TGTGCCAGCAGCCTTAAAGAGACCCAGTACTTC. Translated, it gives CASSLKETQYF.

This clone was detected a few times. The J gene is TRBJ1-2, the V gene TRBV6-5; TRBD1 is a possible D gene (5 bases). Germline V CDR1 and CDR2: MNHEY, SVGAGI. This CDR3 spans 12 amino acids. The CDR3 DNA reads TGTGCTTCGGGACGGGGGTATAATGGCTACACCTTC. Protein: CASGRGYNGYTF.

This clone was seen only a few times. The chain recombines TRBV12-5 with TRBJ2-3; TRBD1 agrees at 8 bases. The germline V gene encodes CDR1 LGHNT and CDR2 FRNRAP. The CDR3 is made up of 16 amino acids. Unmatched junction bases numbered 8, after V lost 0 bases and J lost 6 bases. CDR3 in DNA: TGTGCTAGTGGTTTGGTAGAGGACAGGGTCAGGGATACGCAGTATTTT. It yields the protein CASGLVEDRVRDTQYF.

V and J are TRBV5-8 and TRBJ1-4; no firm D call. This CDR3 is 15 amino acids long. Deletions cut 0 bases from V and 3 bases from J, with 9 bases between. Germline V gives CDR1 SGHTS, CDR2 YDEGEE. The CDR3 loop is CASSLGRVPNEKLFF. In nucleotides, the CDR3 is TGTGCCAGCAGCTTGGGCCGGGTCCCTAATGAAAAACTGTTTTTT.